This T cell receptor beta chain appears in the sequencing data of a study of blood T cells in healthy people across ages. This CDR3 is 13 amino acids long. Germline V lookup: CDR1 KGHDR, CDR2 SFDVKD. V lost 4 bases and J 1 base, leaving 7 bases between the germline ends. It was with a sample-barcoded 5' primer and a J-beta primer mix that a second PCR of roughly 7 to 12 cycles was run. TCRdb redid the calling of the 5' RACE reads with MiXCR, one entry per CDR3 protein. Altogether about 900,000 distinct CDR3 sequences are present, around 49% being singletons, with the ten largest covering about an eighth. This clonotype was observed a few times.

This chain connects TRBV24-1 to TRBJ2-7; D gene unclear. The material sequenced was blood. The clonotype originates from a man in his thirties or forties in good health. The CDR3 protein is CATSEGRSYEQYF. The CDR3 DNA follows: TGTGCCACCAGTGAGGGTCGGTCCTACGAGCAGTACTTC.